The 17 T cell receptor beta chains listed next were all sequenced from one sample in a study of blood T cell repertoires in COVID-19. Sequencing was performed with immunoSEQ multiplex PCR; in TCRdb, only in-frame clones are kept and a portion is missing. The top ten clones hold roughly 2.3% of a sample with 250,000 to 300,000 clones, approximately 90% of them seen once. Specimen: peripheral blood. The receptors here all came from a woman in her twenties or thirties with COVID-19, enrolled during active disease.

Turning to this clone: A junction end diverges from the germline sequence, so it may reflect a read error. V usage is TRBV6-5 and J usage is TRBJ2-1; weak D call: TRBD2 (7 bases). Germline CDR1 reads MNHEY; CDR2 reads SVGAGI. CDR3 length: 16 residues. The CDR3 coding sequence is TGTGCCCGCAGTTTGGGGGGCGGGGGACGATACAATGAGCAGTTCTTC. Protein product: CARSLGGGGRYNEQFF.

This chain joins TRBV9 and TRBJ1-6; no firm D call. Trimming pared 4 bases from V and 0 bases from J, leaving 14 bases between. The CDR3 consists of 17 residues. Germline lookup yields CDR1 SGDLS and CDR2 YYNGEE. The CDR3 is CASSHAPGSSYNSPLHF. The CDR3 bases are TGTGCCAGCAGCCATGCCCCGGGTAGCTCCTATAATTCACCCCTCCACTTT.

This chain connects TRBV25-1 to TRBJ1-1, with TRBD1 identical over 8 bases. The CDR3 consists of 13 residues. Germline assignment: CDR1 MGHDK and CDR2 SYGVNS. V was pared by 3 bases and J by 3 bases, with 0 bases of the junction left unmatched. CDR3 amino acids: CASSDRGHTEAFF. CDR3 nucleotide sequence: TGTGCCAGCAGTGACAGGGGGCACACTGAAGCTTTCTTT.

Regarding this clone: The junction does not match germline at one end; this may be a read error. V usage is TRBV10-2 and J usage is TRBJ2-1; D perhaps matches TRBD1 (5 bases). The germline CDR1 and CDR2 sequences are WSHSY and SAAADI. The CDR3 length is 18 residues. The CDR3 spells CASSDIGVELWVYNEQFF. CDR3 coding DNA: TGCGCCAGTAGTGATATAGGGGTGGAACTTTGGGTGTACAATGAGCAGTTCTTC.

The J gene is TRBJ1-1, the V gene TRBV19, with 8 bases matching TRBD1. The CDR3 has 13 amino acids. Germline V gene sequence: CDR1 LNHDA, CDR2 SQIVND (reference sequence). After removal of 3 bases from V and 6 bases from J, the junction contained 3 bases not matched to a gene. In DNA, the CDR3 is TGTGCCAGTAGTATCCAACAGGGGGCTGAAGCTTTCTTT. This gives the protein CASSIQQGAEAFF.

This clone was detected once. J is TRBJ2-1 and V is TRBV28, with no clear D. The CDR3 length is 12 residues. V was pared by 7 bases and J by 1 base, with 5 bases between. CDR1 is MDHEN and CDR2 is SYDVKM in the germline V gene. The CDR3: CASINSYNEQFF. Written as DNA, the CDR3 is TGTGCCAGCATTAATTCCTACAATGAGCAGTTCTTC.

This clone was counted a single time. This chain joins TRBV5-6 and TRBJ2-7, with TRBD2 identical over 9 bases. V lost 2 bases, J lost 3 bases, and 6 bases stayed unmatched. The length of the CDR3 is 15 residues. CDR1 is SGHDT and CDR2 is YYEEEE in the germline V gene. The CDR3 DNA reads as TGTGCCAGCAGCTTATCAAGCGGGAGGTACTACGAGCAGTACTTC. This codes for CASSLSSGRYYEQYF.

The genes are TRBV30 and TRBJ2-3; 10 positions match TRBD2. This CDR3 is built from 15 residues. The V segment lost 1 base and the J segment 0 bases; nucleotides outside the gene matches: 1. The V gene's germline CDR1 is GTSNPN and CDR2 SVGIG (reference sequence). The CDR3 reads CAWSASGGSTDTQYF. The CDR3 DNA follows: TGTGCCTGGAGTGCTAGCGGGGGAAGCACAGATACGCAGTATTTT. The whole variable domain, filled in from reference TRBV30 and TRBJ2-3, reads SQTIHQWPATLVQPVGSPLSLECTVEGTSNPNLYWYRQAAGRGLQLLFYSVGIGQISSEVPQNLSASRPQDRQFILSSKKLLLSDSGFYLCAWSASGGSTDTQYFGPGTRLTVL.

V gene TRBV2 combines with J gene TRBJ1-6, with a possible D match to TRBD1 (5 bases). Trimming cost V 8 bases and J 2 bases, with 13 bases left between them. There are 15 residues in the CDR3. CDR1 and CDR2 (germline): SNHLY, FYNNEI. CDR3 sequence (DNA): TGTGCCAGCTCAGACGGGGGTACCTATAATTCACCCCTCCACTTT. Translating it yields CASSDGGTYNSPLHF. The whole variable domain, filled in from reference TRBV2 and TRBJ1-6, reads EPEVTQTPSHQVTQMGQEVILRCVPISNHLYFYWYRQILGQKVEFLVSFYNNEISEKSEIFDDQFSVERPDGSNFTLKIRSTKLEDSAMYFCASSDGGTYNSPLHFGNGTRLTVT.

The chain has TRBV27 and TRBJ1-1; D is unclear. The V gene lost 7 bases and the J gene lost 0 bases, with 12 bases spanning the gap. Germline loops: CDR1 MNHEY, CDR2 SMNVEV (reference sequence). This CDR3 is 14 amino acids long. Here the CDR3 reads CASILTAMNTEAFF. The CDR3 DNA reads TGTGCCAGCATTCTAACAGCCATGAACACTGAAGCTTTCTTT.

The chain is built from TRBV27 and TRBJ1-6, with D possibly TRBD1 on 5 matching bases. Germline CDR1 and CDR2: MNHEY and SMNVEV (reference sequence). The CDR3 runs to 14 residues. Trimming cost V 5 bases and J 7 bases, with 12 bases left between them. The CDR3 spells CASSAPTGNSPLHF. CDR3 DNA: TGTGCCAGCAGTGCACCAACAGGAAATTCACCCCTCCACTTT.

This sequence joins TRBV19 and TRBJ1-3, with 7 bases lining up with TRBD1. The CDR3 has 15 amino acids. V was pared by 5 bases and J by 4 bases, with 8 bases of the junction left unmatched. The germline V gene encodes CDR1 LNHDA and CDR2 SQIVND (reference sequence). DNA for the CDR3: TGTGCCAGTAGTCGCGACAGGGCCCCCGGAAACACCATATATTTT. This encodes CASSRDRAPGNTIYF. The variable domain in full, with the rest retrieved from reference TRBV19 and TRBJ1-3, is DGGITQSPKYLFRKEGQNVTLSCEQNLNHDAMYWYRQDPGQGLRLIYYSQIVNDFQKGDIAEGYSVSREKKESFPLTVTSAQKNPTAFYLCASSRDRAPGNTIYFGEGSWLTVV.

The chain carries TRBV9 and TRBJ2-2, with 7 bases fitting TRBD1. The CDR3 consists of 15 residues. The V gene end was trimmed by 7 bases and the J gene end by 1 base; junction bases not matched to a gene: 7. CDR1 is SGDLS and CDR2 is YYNGEE in the germline V gene. CDR3: CASHQTGMNTGELFF. CDR3 in DNA: TGTGCCAGCCACCAGACAGGGATGAACACCGGGGAGCTGTTTTTT.

The chain employs TRBV4-2 and TRBJ1-2; maybe TRBD1 (5 bases). Trimming stripped 0 bases from V and 3 bases from J, with 11 bases between. This CDR3 has 15 amino acids. Germline-derived CDR1 and CDR2 are LGHNA and YNFKEQ. CDR3 coding DNA: TGTGCCAGCAGCCAAGAGGTCAGGGCAGACTATGGCTACACCTTC. This sequence encodes CASSQEVRADYGYTF.

CDR3: CASSQGGGNQPQHF. DNA of the CDR3: TGTGCCAGCAGCCAAGGAGGTGGCAATCAGCCCCAGCATTTT. This sequence joins TRBV5-6 and TRBJ1-5; D is unclear. This CDR3 spans 14 amino acids. Germline V lookup: CDR1 SGHDT, CDR2 YYEEEE. Trimming shortened V by 4 bases and J by 2 bases, and 10 bases separated the two germline ends.

V and J are TRBV6-1 and TRBJ2-7; the D gene is possibly TRBD1 (5 bases). CDR1 MNHNS and CDR2 SASEGT come from the germline V gene. This CDR3 contains 16 residues. V lost 2 bases and J 3 bases, leaving 17 bases between the germline ends. The CDR3 DNA is TGTGCCAGCAGTGAATGGGGCGGCGCAGGGTACTACGAGCAGTACTTC. Translation gives CASSEWGGAGYYEQYF.

This clone has only one observation. This chain links TRBV11-2 with TRBJ2-5; unclear D gene. The CDR3 has 15 amino acids. Per the germline V gene, CDR1 is SGHAT and CDR2 is FQNNGV. Trimming took 5 bases from V and 1 from J, leaving 14 bases between them. The CDR3 nucleotides read TGTGCCAGCAGCCGCGTCCTGGTACTCCAAGAGACCCAGTACTTC. Protein: CASSRVLVLQETQYF.